The present T cell receptor beta chain was sequenced within a study of shared clonotypes between healthy human individuals. Whole-study results and caveats: The study drew on few donors, limiting represented genetic and exposure-history diversity.

Notes on this clone: Its antigen remains unidentified.

Using immunoSEQ multiplex PCR, the repertoire was profiled, and TCRdb retains in-frame clones only, with some absent. The sample holds about 2.4 million clones, approximately 92% seen once. The sequencing sample was made of naive CD4+ T cells sorted from blood. Subset reported: CD45RA+ positively selected. The receptor's source is a young man in good health.

CDR3 nucleotide sequence: TGTGCCAGCACTCACCAGAGGGTACTTAAGGGTGAGCAGTTCTTC. It yields the protein CASTHQRVLKGEQFF. The chain links TRBV6-6 to TRBJ2-1, with D possibly TRBD2 on 5 matching bases. Looked up from germline, CDR1 is MNHNY and CDR2 is SVGAGI (reference sequence). This CDR3 contains 15 residues. Trimming left V 7 bases short and J 9 bases short, with 22 bases between.